The TCR beta chain under discussion was sequenced for a study of blood T cell repertoires in COVID-19. Study-level background: Acute and convalescent COVID-19 specimens originated in the United States, Italy and Spain. Sources were T cells, B-cell-depleted T cells, or PBMCs; the material itself was cDNA or gDNA.

The germline V gene has CDR1 SGHNT and CDR2 YYREEE (reference sequence). V trimming: 4 bases; J trimming: 1 base; junction bases outside the gene matches: 4. CDR3 length: 14 amino acids. Authors' analysis steps: Researchers report that nucleated cell counts were estimated from reference gene primer amplification. The method was immunoSEQ multiplex PCR; TCRdb's version includes in-frame clones alone and lacks a portion of them. Clone size and V and J calls were adopted from that table, with D and trimming inferred from the DNA. Of 90,000 to 110,000 clones listed, roughly 80% are singletons. The J gene is TRBJ2-7, the V gene TRBV5-4; TRBD1 agrees at 8 bases. The sequenced sample consisted of peripheral blood. The TCR comes from a woman older than 75 with acute or convalescent COVID-19. The CDR3 nucleotides read TGTGCCAGCAGCGATAGGGACAGGTCCTACGAGCAGTACGTC. It encodes CASSDRDRSYEQYV.